This record looks at one T cell receptor (beta chain) sequence and its context. What this receptor recognizes is not known. Qualities for individual bases were not recorded, and no much larger clone is one base off. Taken with the paper, the label for time point translates to: 20 to 30 weeks on oral tofacitinib. This sample's treatment or condition label indicates: oral pan-JAK inhibitor, 5-10 mg twice daily. Lesional scalp punch biopsies and peripheral blood were collected from alopecia areata patients. PBMCs were separated by density centrifugation and stained for CD3, CD4 and CD8, after which CD4+ and CD8+ T cells were sorted on a FACSAria. Taken from cysteine to phenylalanine, the CDR3 has 15 residues. Here the CDR3 DNA is all that survives: 45 bases in frame from base 1. Sequences MNHEY (CDR1) and SVGAGI (CDR2) are obtained from the germline V gene. V is pared back by 4 bases and J by 7 bases, with 20 bases lying between the germline termini.

The protocol used for the library was the immunoSEQ multiplex PCR assay. RNA was extracted from all samples and reverse transcribed into cDNA, which served as template for TCR sequencing. First-strand cDNA was synthesized using SuperScript III with a 2:1 mix of oligo-dT and random hexamers. A synthetic immune receptor repertoire was used to measure amplification bias, and any remaining bias was corrected computationally. The original pipeline was this. After raw reads were preprocessed to remove errors, the CDR3 was defined following IMGT conventions as running from the conserved cysteine to phenylalanine. Clonality was computed by normalizing Shannon entropy by log2 of the number of productive unique TCRs and subtracting the result from 1. Scalp TCRbeta sequences were cross-referenced with sorted blood CD4 and CD8 repertoires so that the CD4 or CD8 identity of scalp clones could be inferred. In its TCRdb copy, this immuneACCESS table keeps in-frame sequences only and misses some clones. Where compared with another copy, unresolved V genes explain less than half of these, and the others have no known cause. Clone size and the V and J calls come from that table; the DNA yielded D and trimming. This sample gives some 110,000 clones in total; roughly three fifths of them show up just once. The leading ten clones occupy 12% of the sample.

This specimen comes from a study of CD8+ T cells in alopecia areata (dated by TCRdb to 2016 to 2019). Regarding the study in general: Treated patients were enrolled in an open-label pilot trial of oral tofacitinib at 5 to 10 mg twice daily for moderate-to-severe alopecia areata. Patients received tofacitinib for 6 to 18 months and were then followed off drug for 6 months to check for delayed response and recurrence. Disease severity in treated patients was measured with the SALT score, which quantifies the percentage of affected scalp surface area. The study used high-throughput TCRbeta sequencing to examine T cell clonal expansion in alopecia areata, in both the C3H/HeJ mouse model and human patients. In humans, TCRbeta sequencing was performed on scalp tissue and on sorted CD4+ and CD8+ peripheral blood T cells from healthy controls and from patients with patchy or totalis/universalis alopecia areata. Biopsies were taken from tofacitinib-treated patients at baseline and again at 4 and 24 weeks into treatment, and several of those patients also had a later scalp biopsy. Clonality in the scalp was compared among normal scalp (n=4), patchy alopecia areata scalp (n=8), and alopecia totalis/universalis scalp (n=8). The RNA source kit depended on sample type: the PAXgene miRNA kit for fixed scalp, the miRNeasy kit for PBMCs, and the RNeasy kit for mouse skin. TCRbeta CDR3 regions were amplified by immunoSEQ multiplex PCR with 35 Vbeta forward and 13 Jbeta reverse primers. Results and caveats for the whole study, not just this receptor: Compared with normal scalp, lesional scalp, particularly in alopecia totalis/universalis, had higher clonality and more expanded CD8+ clones, which suggests antigenic drive. Unlike mouse skin, which is dominated by gammadelta T cells, normal human skin has resident alphabeta T cells that are also sequenced, and this complicates analysis of the scalp TCR repertoire. TCR sequences shared between patients were less clear than in mice, possibly partly because of HLA diversity in the patient population. The treated cohort was small, with a single nonresponder, so links between baseline CD8+ expansion and response need larger studies. Tofacitinib significantly lowered scalp clonality and the number of expanded CD8+ clones among the top 100 scalp clones. Many expanded lesional clones were found to persist in scalp and blood during tofacitinib treatment, and relapse after treatment cessation may be partly explained by this persistence.

The sequence was collected from a human donor with alopecia areata. The receptor chain draws on TRBV6-5 and TRBJ2-7; tentative D gene TRBD2, with 6 bases matching. The sequencing used CD8+ T cells sorted from blood, collected at week 24, from a patient treated with tofacitinib. The CDR3 region reads CASSWVKRALNEQYF. The DNA reads as follows: TGTGCCAGCAGTTGGGTAAAGCGGGCCCTTAATGAGCAGTACTTC.